Below are 15 T cell receptor beta chains sequenced from a single sample in a study of identifying expanded T cells in peripheral blood. Method: immunoSEQ multiplex PCR; TCRdb's copy keeps in-frame clones and lacks some. The sample shows 85,000 to 90,000 clones, around 87% of them seen only once. Sequencing was performed on blood. These receptors were obtained from a person aged 18 to 75 in good health.

The chain combines TRBV18 with TRBJ1-2, with TRBD1 matching 8 bases. The CDR3 has 18 amino acids. CDR1 and CDR2 from the germline V gene are KGHSH and LQKENI. V gave up 8 bases and J gave up 0 bases; unmatched junction bases: 17. The CDR3 bases are TGTGCCAGCCGAGCCTCACCGGGAGGGACAGGCTCTAACTATGGCTACACCTTC. It yields the protein CASRASPGGTGSNYGYTF.

The rearrangement links TRBV2 to TRBJ2-7, with D unclear. The V end was cut by 4 bases, the J end by 7 bases, with 20 bases between. Germline V gives CDR1 SNHLY, CDR2 FYNNEI. This CDR3 spans 15 amino acids. This CDR3 is CASSAPQEPGEEQYF. CDR3 sequence (DNA): TGTGCCAGCAGTGCCCCCCAGGAACCAGGAGAAGAGCAGTACTTC.

This clone occurred once. This chain links TRBV13 with TRBJ1-3; D remains ambiguous. The CDR3 length is 15 residues. Germline loops: CDR1 PRHDT, CDR2 FYEKMQ (reference sequence). V lost 3 bases, J lost 2 bases, and 11 bases lay in between. The CDR3: CASSFRGSPGNTIYF. DNA of the CDR3: TGTGCCAGCAGCTTTCGCGGGAGCCCTGGAAACACCATATATTTT. Filled out from reference TRBV13 and TRBJ1-3, the complete variable domain reads AAGVIQSPRHLIKEKRETATLKCYPIPRHDTVYWYQQGPGQDPQFLISFYEKMQSDKGSIPDRFSAQQFSDYHSELNMSSLELGDSALYFCASSFRGSPGNTIYFGEGSWLTVV.

The chain joins TRBV9 to TRBJ2-1, with 7 bases identical to TRBD2. Germline V gene sequence: CDR1 SGDLS, CDR2 YYNGEE. This CDR3 comprises 15 residues. The V and J ends lost 1 base and 8 bases, in that order; junction bases with no gene match: 9. Here the CDR3 DNA reads TGTGCCAGCAGCGTACTAGCGGAGGGGCCGCATGAGCAGTTCTTC. It is translated as CASSVLAEGPHEQFF. Full variable domain (missing parts from reference TRBV9 and TRBJ2-1): DSGVTQTPKHLITATGQRVTLRCSPRSGDLSVYWYQQSLDQGLQFLIQYYNGEERAKGNILERFSAQQFPDLHSELNLSSLELGDSALYFCASSVLAEGPHEQFFGPGTRLTVL.

CDR3 nucleotide sequence: TGTGCCAGCAGCTTAGTGGCGGGGGCCGGGGAGCTGTTTTTT. This encodes CASSLVAGAGELFF. This chain links TRBV7-2 with TRBJ2-2, with 7 bases aligning to TRBD2. There are 14 residues in the CDR3. CDR1 is SGHTA, CDR2 FQGNSA, per germline. With 1 base clipped from V and 6 bases from J, the junction kept 2 bases outside the gene matches. The variable domain in full, with the rest retrieved from reference TRBV7-2 and TRBJ2-2, is GAGVSQSPSNKVTEKGKDVELRCDPISGHTALYWYRQSLGQGLEFLIYFQGNSAPDKSGLPSDRFSAERTGGSVSTLTIQRTQQEDSAVYLCASSLVAGAGELFFGEGSRLTVL.

The V call is TRBV7-2, the J call TRBJ2-7; D not certain. The ends were cut back, 2 bases at V and 3 bases at J, with 2 bases in the middle. Germline CDR1 and CDR2: SGHTA and FQGNSA. The CDR3 has 11 amino acids. The CDR3 loop reads CASSLIYEQYF. Written as DNA, the CDR3 is TGTGCCAGCAGCTTAATCTACGAGCAGTACTTC. Full variable domain (missing parts from reference TRBV7-2 and TRBJ2-7): GAGVSQSPSNKVTEKGKDVELRCDPISGHTALYWYRQSLGQGLEFLIYFQGNSAPDKSGLPSDRFSAERTGGSVSTLTIQRTQQEDSAVYLCASSLIYEQYFGPGTRLTVT.

The chain joins TRBV5-1 to TRBJ2-3; TRBD1 matches at 8 bases. In germline, CDR1 is SGHRS, CDR2 YFSETQ. Trimming cost V 0 bases and J 5 bases; bases outside gene matches: 11. This CDR3 is built from 17 residues. The DNA for the CDR3 is TGCGCCAGCAGCTTGGCCCTACAGGGGGATGGGGGAGATACGCAGTATTTT. It yields the protein CASSLALQGDGGDTQYF.

This clone was observed a single time. The chain uses TRBV30 and TRBJ2-5; possibly TRBD1 for D (6 bases). Looked up from germline, CDR1 is GTSNPN and CDR2 is SVGIG (reference sequence). The CDR3 is 15 residues long. V was pared by 7 bases and J by 1 base, with 19 bases between. CDR3 coding DNA: TGTGCCTTTACAGTTGGGGGCGGCCCCCAAGAGACCCAGTACTTC. Translating it yields CAFTVGGGPQETQYF.

The J gene is TRBJ1-2, the V gene TRBV5-5, with 10 bases fitting TRBD1. The germline V gene has CDR1 SGHKS and CDR2 YYEKEE (reference sequence). The V and J ends lost 4 bases and 4 bases, in that order; junction bases with no gene match: 4. There are 14 residues in the CDR3. The CDR3 bases are TGTGCCAGCAGCCTCCGGACAGGGGGCTATGGCTACACCTTC. Encoded protein: CASSLRTGGYGYTF.

This chain uses TRBV5-1 with TRBJ1-2, with a possible D match to TRBD1 (5 bases). The CDR3 has 16 residues. In germline, CDR1 is SGHRS, CDR2 YFSETQ. V lost 3 bases and J lost 1, with 16 bases in between. The chain's CDR3 is CASSSVPGRDNYGYTF. The CDR3 bases are TGCGCCAGCAGCTCCGTCCCGGGACGGGATAACTATGGCTACACCTTC.

The chain uses TRBV28 and TRBJ2-3; D could derive from TRBD1 or TRBD2 (5 bases each). With 5 bases removed from V and 8 bases from J, the gap between germline ends came to 14 bases. The CDR3 contains 13 residues. The germline CDR1 and CDR2 sequences are MDHEN and SYDVKM. CDR3 DNA: TGTGCCAGCAGTCTAGGGACCCCAAGTACGCAGTATTTT. This gives the protein CASSLGTPSTQYF.

The rearrangement joins TRBV4-1 to TRBJ1-2; TRBD1 aligns across 9 bases. Unmatched junction bases numbered 13, after V lost 4 bases and J lost 7 bases. The germline CDR1 and CDR2 sequences are MGHRA and YSYEKL. The CDR3 loop spans 16 amino acids. The CDR3 spells CASSLSSGTGISGYTF. In DNA, the CDR3 is TGCGCCAGCAGCCTTTCTTCCGGGACAGGGATATCTGGCTACACCTTC.

The genes are TRBV19 and TRBJ1-1, with 7 bases aligning to TRBD1. Germline V CDR1 and CDR2: LNHDA, SQIVND (reference sequence). J was trimmed by 0 bases and V by 1 base; bases with no gene match: 2. The CDR3 length is 15 residues. The CDR3 nucleotides are TGTGCCAGTAGTATAGCGGGACAGATGAACACTGAAGCTTTCTTT. Its translation: CASSIAGQMNTEAFF.

V and J are TRBV5-6 and TRBJ1-1; D gene uncertain. With 0 bases removed from V and 1 base from J, the gap between germline ends came to 13 bases. The CDR3 spans 16 residues. Germline V CDR1 and CDR2: SGHDT, YYEEEE. The CDR3 DNA sequence: TGTGCCAGCAGCTTGGGCGGGTCACCCCGGAACACTGAAGCTTTCTTT. Protein product: CASSLGGSPRNTEAFF.

The chain joins TRBV6-6 to TRBJ1-2, with D maybe TRBD1 (6 bases). V was pared by 6 bases and J by 2 bases, with 10 bases between. CDR1 is MNHNY, CDR2 SVGAGI, per germline (reference sequence). The CDR3 has 13 amino acids. CDR3 nucleotides: TGTGCCAGCAGGACTGACAGGAACTATGGCTACACCTTC. This encodes CASRTDRNYGYTF.